Presented here are 14 T cell receptor beta chains from one specimen sequenced in a study of T cells in Graves' hyperthyroidism and ophthalmopathy. RNA transcripts were the template for amplifying TCR beta CDR3 regions. In the first-round RT-PCR of the TCR CDR3, the HTBI primer set was used. MiXCR, run by TCRdb on the multiplex PCR reads, gives a single entry per CDR3 protein. This table holds hundreds of thousands of distinct CDR3 sequences, 15% to 20% found once. Input material: blood. The source is a young woman with Graves' hyperthyroidism.

This clonotype was counted many times. As DNA, the CDR3 is TGTGCCAGCAGTGTGGAGGTCTCCTACAATGAGCAGTTCTTC. Encoded protein: CASSVEVSYNEQFF. The gene calls are TRBV6-2 or TRBV6-3 and TRBJ2-1, with D possibly TRBD2 on 5 matching bases. Germline V gene data show CDR1 as MNHEY and CDR2 as SVGEGT. V was shortened by 5 bases and J by 0 bases, with 8 bases between the two germline ends. CDR3 length: 14 residues.

This clonotype was observed many times. This chain links TRBV7-2 with TRBJ2-1; TRBD2 matches at 13 bases. CDR3 size: 14 residues. Germline V lookup: CDR1 SGHTA, CDR2 FQGNSA. The ends lost 5 bases at V and 7 bases at J; junction bases unmatched: 2. DNA of the CDR3: TGTGCCAGCAGCGGACTAGCGGGAGTTAATGAGCAGTTCTTC. Its translation: CASSGLAGVNEQFF.

This clonotype has just a few counts. The chain recombines TRBV12-3 or TRBV12-4 with TRBJ2-5; D tentatively reads TRBD1 or TRBD2 (6 bases each). Trimming pared 6 bases from V and 1 base from J, leaving 30 bases between. This CDR3 is 20 amino acids long. CDR3 amino acids: CASSPVTPLEGTPTQETQYF. The CDR3 region has the DNA TGTGCCAGCAGCCCCGTTACCCCATTGGAGGGGACACCTACCCAAGAGACCCAGTACTTC.

This clonotype was counted at least ten times. The J gene is TRBJ2-3, the V gene TRBV7-8; 8 positions agree with TRBD2. The CDR3 is made up of 16 amino acids. Per germline, CDR1 SGHVS and CDR2 FQNEAQ. Germline trimming cut 5 bases from V and 3 bases from J; bases unmatched to any gene: 10. CDR3: CASSPPQGGRTDTQYF. For the CDR3, the DNA is TGTGCCAGCAGCCCCCCCCAAGGCGGGAGGACAGATACGCAGTATTTT.

Many counts were recorded for this clonotype. The chain couples TRBV12-3 or TRBV12-4 to TRBJ2-7; D may be TRBD1 (6 bases). Trimming took off 5 bases at V and 4 bases at J, with 12 bases between the two ends. This CDR3 is 13 amino acids long. The CDR3 DNA is TGTGCCAGCAGTCCTCAGGGGAGTTACGAGCAGTACTTC. Translating gives CASSPQGSYEQYF.

This clonotype was seen many times. The rearrangement joins TRBV13 to TRBJ2-3, with D unclear. The V and J ends lost 5 bases and 4 bases respectively, with 13 bases between them. Germline V gene data show CDR1 as PRHDT and CDR2 as FYEKMQ (reference sequence). The CDR3 totals 14 residues. As DNA, the CDR3 is TGTGCCAGCAGCCCAGAATACTTCGCAGATACGCAGTATTTT. Translated, it gives CASSPEYFADTQYF.

This clonotype was counted between two and nine times. The J gene is TRBJ1-3, the V gene TRBV5-1; D unclear. The CDR3 length is 14 residues. The germline V gene has CDR1 SGHRS and CDR2 YFSETQ. V was trimmed by 4 bases and J by 0 bases, leaving 8 bases between them. The CDR3 DNA follows: TGCGCCAGCAGCCGGGCCCCCTCTGGAAACACCATATATTTT. This translates into CASSRAPSGNTIYF.

This clonotype was counted at least ten times. This chain joins TRBV7-9 and TRBJ1-5; 10 bases agree with TRBD1. Per germline, CDR1 SEHNR and CDR2 FQNEAQ (reference sequence). V was clipped by 5 bases and J by 4 bases; unmatched bases: 2. The CDR3 is 14 residues long. The CDR3 reads CASSGTGVNQPQHF. As DNA, the CDR3 is TGTGCCAGCAGCGGGACAGGGGTAAATCAGCCCCAGCATTTT.

This chain links TRBV27 with TRBJ1-4; a possible D gene is TRBD1 (5 bases). Germline V gene sequence: CDR1 MNHEY, CDR2 SMNVEV (reference sequence). Trimming removed 2 bases at V and 6 bases at J, with 13 bases between. The length of the CDR3 is 15 residues. In nucleotides, the CDR3 is TGTGCCAGCAGTTTAAAGAGGGGCAGGCATGAAAAACTGTTTTTT. Amino acid sequence: CASSLKRGRHEKLFF.

This clonotype was counted ten times or more. The chain recombines TRBV11-1 with TRBJ2-7; D remains ambiguous. Germline CDR1 and CDR2: SGHAT and FQDESV (reference sequence). This CDR3 has 12 amino acids. Deletions cut 2 bases from V and 5 bases from J, with 7 bases between. DNA for the CDR3: TGTGCCAGCAGCTTACAATCCGACGAGCAGTACTTC. It codes for CASSLQSDEQYF.

The sample holds a few counts of this clonotype. The genes are TRBV29-1 and TRBJ2-1, with 9 nucleotides matching TRBD2. V gave up 7 bases and J gave up 5 bases; unmatched junction bases: 9. This CDR3 contains 14 residues. Germline V gene lookup returns CDR1 SQVTM and CDR2 ANQGSEA. The CDR3 is CSAPGLATDNEQFF. Here the CDR3 DNA reads TGCAGCGCCCCCGGACTAGCGACGGACAATGAGCAGTTCTTC.

The chain employs TRBV12-3 or TRBV12-4 and TRBJ2-2; tentatively, D is TRBD2 (5 bases). This CDR3 region has 14 residues. V was shortened by 8 bases and J by 4 bases, with 14 bases between the two germline ends. The CDR3 DNA reads as TGTGCCAGCCAGTGGCAGGAGGCCACCGGGGAGCTGTTTTTT. This codes for CASQWQEATGELFF.

At least ten counts were recorded for this clonotype. The chain joins TRBV6-2 or TRBV6-3 to TRBJ1-1; D unresolved. CDR1 and CDR2 from the germline V gene are MNHEY and SVGEGT. V shed 2 bases and J shed 6 bases, with 13 bases lying between them. This CDR3 comprises 14 residues. CDR3 coding DNA: TGTGCCAGCAGTTACCTTTCCGGTGGGGCTGAAGCTTTCTTT. Protein product: CASSYLSGGAEAFF.

The J gene is TRBJ2-3, the V gene TRBV6-2 or TRBV6-3; no clear D. CDR3 size: 16 residues. Deletions cut 3 bases from V and 2 bases from J, with 15 bases between. The germline gives CDR1 MNHEY, CDR2 SVGEGT. The CDR3 loop reads CASSYRPAVTTDTQYF. The CDR3 nucleotides are TGTGCCAGCAGTTATCGGCCCGCGGTTACCACAGATACGCAGTATTTT.